This passage covers 25 T cell receptor beta chains from one sample sequenced in a study of Ad26.COV2.S vaccination and SARS-CoV-2 variants. Sample treatment: 19 received Ad26.COV2.S at low or high dose, single or two shots; five or six received placebo; per-sample allocation not given. Vaccine and placebo recipients were sampled on day 63 after the first injection. Sequencing was performed with immunoSEQ multiplex PCR; in TCRdb, only in-frame clones are kept and a portion is missing. Of around 400,000 clones in the sample, roughly four fifths were seen once. The specimen was peripheral blood, collected in a trial of Ad26.COV2.S vaccine versus placebo. The receptor set was obtained from a person between 18 and 59 years old who received the Ad26.COV2.S COVID-19 vaccine or a placebo.

This chain links TRBV19 with TRBJ1-1, with D unresolved. V lost 1 base and J 5 bases, leaving 14 bases between the germline ends. The CDR3 is 15 residues long. Germline CDR1 is LNHDA and CDR2 is SQIVND (reference sequence). The CDR3 DNA reads as TGTGCCAGTAGTATAGGTCTCGGGGTTAGGACTGAAGCTTTCTTT. Protein: CASSIGLGVRTEAFF.

V usage is TRBV6-5 and J usage is TRBJ2-7; 12 nucleotides agree with TRBD2. The CDR3 totals 14 residues. The germline gives CDR1 MNHEY, CDR2 SVGAGI. The ends lost 6 bases at V and 7 bases at J; junction bases unmatched: 7. The DNA for the CDR3 is TGTGCCAGCAGAACTAGCGGGGGGAGGAGTGAGCAGTACTTC. It specifies CASRTSGGRSEQYF.

The chain carries TRBV27 and TRBJ2-3, with D uncertain. Germline V gene sequence: CDR1 MNHEY, CDR2 SMNVEV (reference sequence). V was shortened by 6 bases and J by 2 bases, with 15 bases between the two germline ends. This CDR3 has 15 residues. The CDR3 spells CASRMTGVPTDTQYF. CDR3 DNA: TGTGCCAGCAGGATGACTGGGGTTCCCACAGATACGCAGTATTTT.

The CDR3, as DNA: TGTGCCAGCAGTTTATCTTTGGGACAGAGCTACGAGCAGTACTTC. Encoded protein: CASSLSLGQSYEQYF. V usage is TRBV27 and J usage is TRBJ2-7; 7 nucleotides agree with TRBD1. Germline lookup yields CDR1 MNHEY and CDR2 SMNVEV (reference sequence). The CDR3 has 15 amino acids. V gave up 0 bases and J gave up 3 bases; unmatched junction bases: 5.

CDR3: CASSPSGEGEETQYF. DNA for the CDR3: TGTGCCAGCAGCCCGTCAGGGGAAGGAGAAGAGACCCAGTACTTC. V gene TRBV7-3 combines with J gene TRBJ2-5; TRBD1 might be the D (6 bases). The CDR3 contains 15 residues. V was clipped by 5 bases and J by 3 bases, with 16 bases between them. Germline values: CDR1 SGHTA, CDR2 FQGTGA.

This chain links TRBV9 with TRBJ2-7; no clear D. The CDR3 has 15 residues. Germline V gives CDR1 SGDLS, CDR2 YYNGEE. Between the trimmed V and J ends, which lost 3 bases and 2 bases, there was a span of 15 bases. The CDR3 loop is CASSARHRPAYEQYF. CDR3 bases: TGTGCCAGCAGCGCGCGACACCGTCCGGCCTACGAGCAGTACTTC.

V is TRBV4-1 and J is TRBJ1-1; D gene ambiguous. The CDR3 consists of 14 residues. V shed 2 bases and J shed 8 bases, with 15 bases lying between them. Looked up from germline, CDR1 is MGHRA and CDR2 is YSYEKL. DNA of the CDR3: TGCGCCAGCAGCCAAAAGTTGGGCGCTTGGGAAGCTTTCTTT. Translation gives CASSQKLGAWEAFF.

This clone was found once. The genes are TRBV19 and TRBJ1-5; TRBD1 matches 8 bases. The CDR3 has 15 residues. The V gene's germline CDR1 is LNHDA and CDR2 SQIVND (reference sequence). Trimming cost V 4 bases and J 9 bases; bases outside gene matches: 11. CDR3 sequence: CASSTWTGPGLPQHF. The CDR3 DNA reads TGTGCCAGTAGTACCTGGACAGGGCCGGGGCTGCCCCAGCATTTT.

This sequence joins TRBV18 and TRBJ2-7; no firm D call. The length of the CDR3 is 13 residues. Germline CDR1 KGHSH, CDR2 LQKENI. V was clipped by 3 bases and J by 2 bases, with 8 bases between them. This CDR3 is CASSPGPTYEQYF. CDR3 DNA: TGTGCCAGCTCACCGGGCCCAACCTACGAGCAGTACTTC.

The genes are TRBV4-1 and TRBJ1-2; TRBD1 agrees at 10 bases. Per germline, CDR1 MGHRA and CDR2 YSYEKL. With V trimmed by 5 bases and J by 8 bases, 8 bases remained unmatched. This CDR3 contains 14 residues. CDR3 sequence reads: CASSSPGQGKGYTF. The CDR3 nucleotides are TGCGCCAGCAGCTCCCCGGGACAGGGGAAGGGCTACACCTTC.

The J gene is TRBJ1-2, the V gene TRBV29-1; no clear D. Germline values: CDR1 SQVTM, CDR2 ANQGSEA. This CDR3 has 9 residues. V was shortened by 4 bases and J by 6 bases, with 3 bases between the two germline ends. CDR3 in amino acids: CSVGDGYTF. The CDR3 DNA reads as TGCAGCGTTGGGGATGGCTACACCTTC.

Only a few counts were recorded for this clone. This chain links TRBV7-9 with TRBJ2-1; 7 positions match TRBD1. Germline V gene lookup returns CDR1 SEHNR and CDR2 FQNEAQ (reference sequence). Unmatched junction bases numbered 9, after V lost 5 bases and J lost 5 bases. CDR3 length: 15 amino acids. DNA of the CDR3: TGTGCCAGCAGCGGGGCAGGGGGAAGAAACAATGAGCAGTTCTTC. It specifies CASSGAGGRNNEQFF.

This chain links TRBV30 with TRBJ1-4; maybe TRBD1 (5 bases). CDR1 and CDR2 from the germline V gene are GTSNPN and SVGIG (reference sequence). V was pared by 7 bases and J by 6 bases, with 18 bases between. The CDR3 spans 14 residues. CDR3 region: CAFNRGAGYEKLFF. The CDR3 DNA reads as TGTGCCTTCAACAGAGGGGCAGGGTATGAAAAACTGTTTTTT.

Concerning this clone itself: One junction end does not reproduce the germline sequence, and a read error may be involved. The chain is built from TRBV4-2 and TRBJ1-1; maybe TRBD1 (5 bases). Per germline, CDR1 LGHNA and CDR2 YNFKEQ. This CDR3 spans 14 amino acids. CDR3 sequence: CASSQDRAARPFGF. The DNA for the CDR3 is TGTGCCAGCAGCCAAGACAGGGCTGCCCGACCCTTCGGGTTT.

The V and J genes are TRBV9 and TRBJ1-2; D not resolved. V was shortened by 0 bases and J by 8 bases, with 17 bases between the two germline ends. The CDR3 covers 15 residues. CDR1 SGDLS and CDR2 YYNGEE come from the germline V gene. The CDR3 is CASSVALWAPRGYTF. The CDR3 bases are TGTGCCAGCAGCGTAGCCCTCTGGGCCCCCAGGGGCTACACCTTC. The variable domain in full, completed from reference TRBV9 and TRBJ1-2, reads DSGVTQTPKHLITATGQRVTLRCSPRSGDLSVYWYQQSLDQGLQFLIQYYNGEERAKGNILERFSAQQFPDLHSELNLSSLELGDSALYFCASSVALWAPRGYTFGSGTRLTVV.

The V call is TRBV19, the J call TRBJ2-1; unclear D gene. Germline-derived CDR1 and CDR2 are LNHDA and SQIVND (reference sequence). The ends were cut back, 1 base at V and 7 bases at J, with 5 bases in the middle. This CDR3 region has 12 residues. The CDR3 coding sequence is TGTGCCAGTAGTATAGGTCGAAATGAGCAGTTCTTC. Amino acids: CASSIGRNEQFF.

The genes are TRBV7-9 and TRBJ2-7; D gene ambiguous. CDR3 length: 13 residues. V lost 2 bases, J lost 2 bases, and 7 bases lay in between. Germline CDR1 SEHNR, CDR2 FQNEAQ (reference sequence). CDR3 residues: CASSLSSPYEQYF. Here the CDR3 DNA reads TGTGCCAGCAGCTTATCCAGTCCCTACGAGCAGTACTTC.

J is TRBJ2-5 and V is TRBV3-1 (or the pseudogene TRBV3-2), with D hard to call. V lost 3 bases, J lost 5 bases, and 10 bases lay in between. The length of the CDR3 is 13 residues. The germline V gene has CDR1 LGHDT and CDR2 YNNKEL (reference sequence). The CDR3 coding sequence is TGTGCCAGCAGCCAGGCGGTCCGGGAGACCCAGTACTTC. Translated, it gives CASSQAVRETQYF.

This chain links TRBV19 with TRBJ2-7, with D possibly TRBD1 on 6 matching bases. The CDR3 is made up of 13 amino acids. The germline gives CDR1 LNHDA, CDR2 SQIVND (reference sequence). The germline V and J ends were trimmed by 6 bases and 3 bases, with 12 bases remaining between them. Written as DNA, the CDR3 is TGTGCCAGTAGCTCCGGACAGAGCTACGAGCAGTACTTC. Protein product: CASSSGQSYEQYF.

This rearrangement joins TRBV27 to TRBJ1-2; D possibly corresponds to TRBD1 (5 bases). Germline V gene lookup returns CDR1 MNHEY and CDR2 SMNVEV (reference sequence). This CDR3 is built from 16 residues. With 6 bases removed from V and 4 bases from J, the gap between germline ends came to 21 bases. DNA for the CDR3: TGTGCCAGCAGCCAGGGTTTTCGCGAGCGACGCTATGGCTACACCTTC. It yields the protein CASSQGFRERRYGYTF.

This sequence joins TRBV5-1 and TRBJ1-6, with D perhaps matching TRBD1 (5 bases). The germline CDR1 and CDR2 sequences are SGHRS and YFSETQ. The CDR3 loop spans 15 amino acids. V lost 4 bases and J 10 bases, leaving 18 bases between the germline ends. The CDR3, as DNA: TGCGCCAGCAGCGGGGGGACCTTCCGGGGGTCACCCCTCCACTTT. Translation gives CASSGGTFRGSPLHF.

V is TRBV27 and J is TRBJ1-5; D is undetermined. The CDR3 extends over 14 amino acids. With 1 base removed from V and 6 bases from J, the gap between germline ends came to 10 bases. The germline CDR1 and CDR2 sequences are MNHEY and SMNVEV (reference sequence). The CDR3 DNA follows: TGTGCCAGCAGTTTATTGGGGATGGGTCAGCCCCAGCATTTT. This gives the protein CASSLLGMGQPQHF.

The chain recombines TRBV10-1 with TRBJ2-1, with 10 bases matching TRBD2. Trimming at V came to 3 bases and at J to 4 bases, leaving 6 bases not matched to a gene. This CDR3 has 16 amino acids. Germline assignment: CDR1 WNHNN and CDR2 SYGVQD (reference sequence). CDR3 in amino acids: CASSDIAGGVYNEQFF. The CDR3 nucleotides read TGCGCCAGCAGTGATATAGCGGGAGGTGTATACAATGAGCAGTTCTTC.

The chain employs TRBV19 and TRBJ1-2, with 9 nucleotides matching TRBD1. CDR1 is LNHDA, CDR2 SQIVND, per germline (reference sequence). After removal of 3 bases from V and 7 bases from J, the junction contained 12 bases not matched to a gene. The CDR3 length is 16 residues. CDR3: CASSIGTGSQIGGYTF. The DNA for the CDR3 is TGTGCCAGTAGTATTGGGACAGGGAGTCAGATAGGTGGCTACACCTTC.

This rearrangement joins TRBV14 to TRBJ2-2; 12 bases match TRBD2. Germline values: CDR1 SGHDN, CDR2 FVKESK. The CDR3 has 16 amino acids. The ends lost 3 bases at V and 9 bases at J; junction bases unmatched: 8. The CDR3 sequence: CASSHLAGGIHRELFF. CDR3 sequence (DNA): TGTGCCAGCAGCCACCTAGCGGGGGGGATCCACCGGGAGCTGTTTTTT.